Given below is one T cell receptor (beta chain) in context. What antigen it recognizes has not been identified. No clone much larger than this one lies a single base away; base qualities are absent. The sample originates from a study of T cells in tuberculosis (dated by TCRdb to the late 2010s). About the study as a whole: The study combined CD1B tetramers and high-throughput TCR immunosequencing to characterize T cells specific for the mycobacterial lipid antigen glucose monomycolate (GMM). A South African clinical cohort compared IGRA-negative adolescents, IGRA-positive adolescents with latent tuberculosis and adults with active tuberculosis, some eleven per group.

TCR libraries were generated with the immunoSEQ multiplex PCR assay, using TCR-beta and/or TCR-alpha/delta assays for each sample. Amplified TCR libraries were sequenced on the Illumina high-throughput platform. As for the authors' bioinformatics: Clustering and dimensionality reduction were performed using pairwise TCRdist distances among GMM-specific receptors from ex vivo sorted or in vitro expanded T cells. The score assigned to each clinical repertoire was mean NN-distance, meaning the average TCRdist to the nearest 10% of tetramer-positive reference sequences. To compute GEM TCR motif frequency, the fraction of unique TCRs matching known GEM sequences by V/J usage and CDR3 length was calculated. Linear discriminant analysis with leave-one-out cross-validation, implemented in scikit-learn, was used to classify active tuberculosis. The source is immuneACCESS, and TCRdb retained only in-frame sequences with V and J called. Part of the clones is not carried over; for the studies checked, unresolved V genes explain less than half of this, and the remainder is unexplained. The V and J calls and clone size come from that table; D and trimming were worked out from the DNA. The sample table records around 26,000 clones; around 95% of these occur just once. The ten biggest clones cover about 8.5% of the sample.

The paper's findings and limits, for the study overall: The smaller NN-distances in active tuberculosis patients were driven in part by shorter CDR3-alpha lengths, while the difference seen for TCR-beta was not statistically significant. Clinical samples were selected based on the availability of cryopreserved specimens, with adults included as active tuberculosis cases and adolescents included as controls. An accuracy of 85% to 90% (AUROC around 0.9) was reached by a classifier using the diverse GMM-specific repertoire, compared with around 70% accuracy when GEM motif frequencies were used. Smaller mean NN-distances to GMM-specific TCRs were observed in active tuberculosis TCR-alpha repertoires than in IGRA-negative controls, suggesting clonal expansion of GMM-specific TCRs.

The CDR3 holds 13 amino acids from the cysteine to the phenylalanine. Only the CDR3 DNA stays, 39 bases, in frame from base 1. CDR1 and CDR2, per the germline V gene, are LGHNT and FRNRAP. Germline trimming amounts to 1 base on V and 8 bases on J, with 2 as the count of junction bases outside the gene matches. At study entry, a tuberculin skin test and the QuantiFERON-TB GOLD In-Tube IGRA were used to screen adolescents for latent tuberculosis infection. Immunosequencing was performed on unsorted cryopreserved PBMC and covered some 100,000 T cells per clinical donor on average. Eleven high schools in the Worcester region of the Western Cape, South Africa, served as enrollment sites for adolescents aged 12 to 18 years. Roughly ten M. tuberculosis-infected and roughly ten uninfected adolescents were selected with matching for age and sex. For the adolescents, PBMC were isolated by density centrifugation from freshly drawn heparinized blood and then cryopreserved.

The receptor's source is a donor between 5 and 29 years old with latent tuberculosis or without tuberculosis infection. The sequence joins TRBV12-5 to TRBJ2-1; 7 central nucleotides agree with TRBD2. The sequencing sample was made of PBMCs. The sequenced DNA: TGTGCTAGTGGTTTGGCGGGGGGTGATGAGCAGTTCTTC. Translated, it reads CASGLAGGDEQFF.